This paragraph reports one T cell receptor (beta chain). The data were taken from a study of blood T cell repertoires in COVID-19. Germline V gene sequence: CDR1 SGHTA, CDR2 FQGNSA. The germline V and J ends were trimmed by 1 base and 4 bases, with 8 bases remaining between them. The CDR3 spans 14 residues. TCRdb's table, derived via immunoSEQ multiplex PCR, lists solely in-frame clones and lacks some. In the table there are some 360,000 clones, roughly 90% of which are singletons. The origin of this receptor is a woman aged 55-69 years with COVID-19, enrolled during active disease. J is TRBJ1-5 and V is TRBV7-2; D remains unclear. The sequencing sample was made of peripheral blood. CDR3: CASSLVRINQPQHF. The DNA for the CDR3 is TGTGCCAGCAGCTTAGTCAGGATTAATCAGCCCCAGCATTTT.